This T cell receptor beta chain was sequenced during a study of glioma-infiltrating T cells. General observations from the study: Very few CDR3 sequences were shared between tissue and blood. Non-neoplastic patients had below-expected tissue-blood divergence, while all gliomas exceeded expectation.

As for this clonotype: As yet, its antigen is unknown.

Using RNA template, CDR3s of TCR alpha and beta were amplified with iRepertoire arm-PCR. One entry per CDR3 protein, called by TCRdb with MiXCR from the multiplex PCR reads. The table lists about 210,000 distinct CDR3 sequences, approximately 30% of them singletons, with 20% to 25% in the top ten. The sample was glioma tissue, nonneoplastic brain tissue, or PBMCs (not recorded which). The clonotype originates from a human donor with low-grade glioma or glioblastoma, undergoing nonglioma brain surgery, or in good health (not recorded which).

CDR3: CASSLILGTEAFF. The DNA for the CDR3 is TGTGCCAGCAGCCTAATTCTAGGGACTGAAGCTTTCTTT. This chain joins TRBV11-2 and TRBJ1-1; the D is unclear. CDR3 length equals 13 residues. V dropped 5 bases and J dropped 5 bases, with 12 bases sitting between them. Germline-derived CDR1 and CDR2 are SGHAT and FQNNGV.